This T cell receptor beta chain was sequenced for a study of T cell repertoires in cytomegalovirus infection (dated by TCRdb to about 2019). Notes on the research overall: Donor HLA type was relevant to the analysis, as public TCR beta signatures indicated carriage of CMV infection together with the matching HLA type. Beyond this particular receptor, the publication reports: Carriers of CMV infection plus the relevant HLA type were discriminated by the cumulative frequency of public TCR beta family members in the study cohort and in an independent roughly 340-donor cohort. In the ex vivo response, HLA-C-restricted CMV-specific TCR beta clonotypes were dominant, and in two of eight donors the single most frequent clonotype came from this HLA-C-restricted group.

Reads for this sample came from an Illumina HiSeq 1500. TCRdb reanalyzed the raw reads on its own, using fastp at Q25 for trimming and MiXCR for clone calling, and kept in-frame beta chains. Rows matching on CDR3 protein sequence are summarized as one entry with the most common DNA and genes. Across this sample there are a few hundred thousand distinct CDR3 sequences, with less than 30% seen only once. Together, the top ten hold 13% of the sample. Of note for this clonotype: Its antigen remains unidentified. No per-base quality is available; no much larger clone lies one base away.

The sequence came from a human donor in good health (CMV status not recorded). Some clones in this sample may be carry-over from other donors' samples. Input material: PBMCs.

This receptor carries the CDR3 CASSLFSNEQYF. The sequenced DNA: TGTGCCAGCAGCTTATTCAGTAACGAGCAGTACTTC. In this chain, TRBV7-8 is recombined with TRBJ2-7, with an unclear D gene assignment. For CDR1 and CDR2, the germline V gene lists SGHVS and FQNEAQ. The cysteine opens and the phenylalanine closes a CDR3 of 12 amino acids. Only CDR3 DNA is held: 36 bases, read in frame from base 1. Relative to germline, V is 2 bases shorter and J is 5 bases shorter, with 7 bases between their ends.